A few counts support the clone carrying this T cell receptor (beta chain). The antigen remains unidentified. The data were obtained in a study of Graves' ophthalmopathy and Graves' hyperthyroidism. General study points: Blood also harbored most expanded thyroid clonotypes above 0.001 frequency. A classifier, a 13-signature model, separated ophthalmopathy from stable hyperthyroidism with approximately 88% sensitivity and about 81% specificity.

After removal of 6 bases from V and 6 bases from J, the junction contained 13 bases not matched to a gene. The CDR3 covers 16 residues. Per germline, CDR1 MDHEN and CDR2 SYDVKM. The TCR beta CDR3 regions underwent amplification from RNA transcripts. In the first round, RT-PCR was carried out with HTBI primers, and a multiplex PCR formed the second round. From the multiplex PCR reads, TCRdb called clonotypes with MiXCR, one entry per CDR3 protein. The profile shows about 370,000 distinct CDR3 sequences, approximately 17% of them singletons. Source material: peripheral blood. The chain links TRBV28 to TRBJ2-3, with TRBD1 matching 9 bases. This TCR was recovered from an adult woman with stable Graves' hyperthyroidism. The CDR3 here is CASSPFRDRAKDTQYF. CDR3 nucleotides: TGTGCCAGCAGCCCCTTCCGGGACAGGGCAAAGGATACGCAGTATTTT.